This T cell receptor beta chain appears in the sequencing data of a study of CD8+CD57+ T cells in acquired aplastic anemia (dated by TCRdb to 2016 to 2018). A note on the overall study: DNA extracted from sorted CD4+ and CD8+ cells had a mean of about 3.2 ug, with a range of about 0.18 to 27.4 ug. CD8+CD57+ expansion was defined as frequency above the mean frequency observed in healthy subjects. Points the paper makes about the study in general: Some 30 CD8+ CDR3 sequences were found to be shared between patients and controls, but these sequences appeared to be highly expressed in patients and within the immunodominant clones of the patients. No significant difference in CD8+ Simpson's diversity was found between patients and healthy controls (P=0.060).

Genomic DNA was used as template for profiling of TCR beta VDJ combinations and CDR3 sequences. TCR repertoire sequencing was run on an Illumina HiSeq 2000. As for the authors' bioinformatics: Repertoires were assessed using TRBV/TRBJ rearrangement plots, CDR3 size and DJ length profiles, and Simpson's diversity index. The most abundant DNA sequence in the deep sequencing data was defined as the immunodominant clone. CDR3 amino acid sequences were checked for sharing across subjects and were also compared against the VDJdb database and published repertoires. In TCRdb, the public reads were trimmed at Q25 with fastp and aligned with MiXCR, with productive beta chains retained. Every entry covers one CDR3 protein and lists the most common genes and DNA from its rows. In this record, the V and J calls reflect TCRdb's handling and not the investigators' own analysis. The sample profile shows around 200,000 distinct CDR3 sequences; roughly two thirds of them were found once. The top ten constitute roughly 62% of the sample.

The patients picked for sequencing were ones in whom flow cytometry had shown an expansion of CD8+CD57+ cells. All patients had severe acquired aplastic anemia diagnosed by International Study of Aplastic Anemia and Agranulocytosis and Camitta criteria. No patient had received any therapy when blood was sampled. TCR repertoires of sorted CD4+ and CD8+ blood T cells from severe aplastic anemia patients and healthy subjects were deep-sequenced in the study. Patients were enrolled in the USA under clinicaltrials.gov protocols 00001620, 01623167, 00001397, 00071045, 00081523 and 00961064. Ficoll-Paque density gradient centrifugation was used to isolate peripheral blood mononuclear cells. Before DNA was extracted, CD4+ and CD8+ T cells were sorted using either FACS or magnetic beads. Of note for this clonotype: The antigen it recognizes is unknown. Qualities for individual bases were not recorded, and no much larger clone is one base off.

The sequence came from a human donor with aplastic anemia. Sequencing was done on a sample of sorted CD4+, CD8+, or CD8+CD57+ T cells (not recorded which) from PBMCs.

The CDR3 region has the sequence CASTIIGTDTQYF. The base sequence is TGTGCCAGCACCATTATTGGCACAGATACGCAGTATTTT. The chain is encoded by TRBV6-5 joined to TRBJ2-3, with the D gene uncertain. Trimming at the junction amounts to 7 bases on V and 1 base on J, and the germline ends lie 9 bases apart. The germline V gene sets CDR1 to MNHEY and CDR2 to SVGAGI. From the cysteine up to the phenylalanine, the CDR3 has a length of 13 residues. The retained sequence is limited to the CDR3, 39 bases, with the frame set at the first base.